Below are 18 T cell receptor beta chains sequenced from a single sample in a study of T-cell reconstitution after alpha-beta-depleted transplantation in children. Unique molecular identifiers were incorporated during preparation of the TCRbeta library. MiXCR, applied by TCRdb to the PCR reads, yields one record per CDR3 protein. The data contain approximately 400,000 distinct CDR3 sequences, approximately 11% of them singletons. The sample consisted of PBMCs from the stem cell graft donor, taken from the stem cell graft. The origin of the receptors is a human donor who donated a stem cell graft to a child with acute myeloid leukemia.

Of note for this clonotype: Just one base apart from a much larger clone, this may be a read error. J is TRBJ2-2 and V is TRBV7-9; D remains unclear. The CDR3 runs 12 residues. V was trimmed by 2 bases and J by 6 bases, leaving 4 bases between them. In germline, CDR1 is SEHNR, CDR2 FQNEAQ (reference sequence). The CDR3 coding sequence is TGTGCCAGCAGCTTACGGGCCGGGGAGCTGTTTTTT. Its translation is CASSLRAGELFF.

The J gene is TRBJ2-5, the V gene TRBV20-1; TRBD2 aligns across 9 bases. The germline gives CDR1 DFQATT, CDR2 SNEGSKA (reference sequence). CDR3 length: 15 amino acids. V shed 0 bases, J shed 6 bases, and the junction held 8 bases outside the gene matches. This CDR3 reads CSARDILRGGKTQYF. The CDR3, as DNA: TGCAGTGCTAGAGATATTCTGCGGGGGGGCAAGACCCAGTACTTC.

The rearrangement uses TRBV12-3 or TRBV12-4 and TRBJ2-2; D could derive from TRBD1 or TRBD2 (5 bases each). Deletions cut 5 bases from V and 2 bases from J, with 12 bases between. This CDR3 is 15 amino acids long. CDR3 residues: CASSTRGLNTGELFF. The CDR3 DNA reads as TGTGCCAGCAGTACCCGGGGCCTTAACACCGGGGAGCTGTTTTTT.

For the CDR3, the DNA is TGCAGTGCGGCCGGGACTAGCGAGCCTAATGAGCAGTTCTTC. Protein: CSAAGTSEPNEQFF. The chain is built from TRBV20-1 and TRBJ2-1; 10 bases map to TRBD2. The CDR3 has 14 residues. CDR1 and CDR2 (germline): DFQATT, SNEGSKA (reference sequence). V gave up 6 bases and J gave up 7 bases; unmatched junction bases: 9.

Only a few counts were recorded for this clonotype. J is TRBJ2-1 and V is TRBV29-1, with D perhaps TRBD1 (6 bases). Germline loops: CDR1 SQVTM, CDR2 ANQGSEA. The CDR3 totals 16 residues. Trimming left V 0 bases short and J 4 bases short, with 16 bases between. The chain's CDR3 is CSVEDTSGAGYNEQFF. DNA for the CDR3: TGCAGCGTTGAAGATACCTCAGGGGCTGGGTACAATGAGCAGTTCTTC.

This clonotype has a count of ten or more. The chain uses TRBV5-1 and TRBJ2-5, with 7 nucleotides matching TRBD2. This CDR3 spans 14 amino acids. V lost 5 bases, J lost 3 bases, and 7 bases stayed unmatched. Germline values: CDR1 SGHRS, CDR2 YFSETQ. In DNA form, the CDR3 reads TGCGCCAGCAGGCATGGGAGGGCCGAAGAGACCCAGTACTTC. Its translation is CASRHGRAEETQYF.

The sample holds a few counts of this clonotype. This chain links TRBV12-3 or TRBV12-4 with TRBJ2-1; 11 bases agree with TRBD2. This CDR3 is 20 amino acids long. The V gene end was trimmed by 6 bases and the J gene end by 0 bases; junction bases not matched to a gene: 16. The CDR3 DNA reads TGTGCCAGCAGCCAACCGACTAGCGGGATGATCGCGGGCTCCTACAATGAGCAGTTCTTC. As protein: CASSQPTSGMIAGSYNEQFF.

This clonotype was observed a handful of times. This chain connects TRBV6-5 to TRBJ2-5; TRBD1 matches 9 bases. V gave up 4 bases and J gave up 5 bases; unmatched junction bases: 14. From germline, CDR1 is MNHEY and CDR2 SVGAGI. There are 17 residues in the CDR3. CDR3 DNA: TGTGCCAGCAGTTTCGGCCGGGACAGGGTATGGGTGGAGACCCAGTACTTC. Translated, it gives CASSFGRDRVWVETQYF.

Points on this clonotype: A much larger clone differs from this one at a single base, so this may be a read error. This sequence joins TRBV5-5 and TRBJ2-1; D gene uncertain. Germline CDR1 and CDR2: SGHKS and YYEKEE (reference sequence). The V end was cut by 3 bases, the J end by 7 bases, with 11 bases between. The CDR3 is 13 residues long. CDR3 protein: CASSYWLSNEQFF. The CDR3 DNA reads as TGTGCCAGCAGCTATTGGTTGTCGAATGAGCAGTTCTTC.

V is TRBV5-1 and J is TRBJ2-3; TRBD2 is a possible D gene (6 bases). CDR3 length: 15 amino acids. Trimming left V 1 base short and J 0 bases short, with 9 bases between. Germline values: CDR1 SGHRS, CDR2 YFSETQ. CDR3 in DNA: TGCGCCAGCAGCTTGTGGGCGGGAAGCACAGATACGCAGTATTTT. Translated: CASSLWAGSTDTQYF.

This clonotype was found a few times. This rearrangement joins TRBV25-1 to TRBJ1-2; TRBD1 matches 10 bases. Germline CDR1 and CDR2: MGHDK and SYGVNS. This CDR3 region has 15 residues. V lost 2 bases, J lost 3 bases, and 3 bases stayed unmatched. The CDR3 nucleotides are TGTGCCAGCAGTGAAGGGACAGGGGTTTACTATGGCTACACCTTC. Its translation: CASSEGTGVYYGYTF.

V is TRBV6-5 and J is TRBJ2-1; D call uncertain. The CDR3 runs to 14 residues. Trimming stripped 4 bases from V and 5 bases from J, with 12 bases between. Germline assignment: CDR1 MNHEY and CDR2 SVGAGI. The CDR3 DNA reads TGTGCCAGCAGTTTTGACCATAGACACAATGAGCAGTTCTTC. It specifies CASSFDHRHNEQFF.

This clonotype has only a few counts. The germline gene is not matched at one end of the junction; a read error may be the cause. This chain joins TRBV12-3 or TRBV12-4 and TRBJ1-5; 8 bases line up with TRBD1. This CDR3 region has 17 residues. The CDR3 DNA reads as TGTGCCAGCAGCGTCCCGCCCGGACAGGGTAGCGATCAGCCCCAGCATTTT. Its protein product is CASSVPPGQGSDQPQHF.

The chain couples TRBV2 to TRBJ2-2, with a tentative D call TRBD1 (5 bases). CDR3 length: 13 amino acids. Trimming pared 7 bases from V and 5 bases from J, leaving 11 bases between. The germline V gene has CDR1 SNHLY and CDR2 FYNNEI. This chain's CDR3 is CASTGASTGELFF. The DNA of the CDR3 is TGTGCCAGCACTGGGGCGAGTACCGGGGAGCTGTTTTTT.

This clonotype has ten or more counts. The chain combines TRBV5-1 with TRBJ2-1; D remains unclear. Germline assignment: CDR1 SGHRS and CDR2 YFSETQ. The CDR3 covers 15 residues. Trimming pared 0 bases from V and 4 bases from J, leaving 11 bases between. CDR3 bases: TGCGCCAGCAGCTTGGGGGGATCTGAGTACAATGAGCAGTTCTTC. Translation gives CASSLGGSEYNEQFF.

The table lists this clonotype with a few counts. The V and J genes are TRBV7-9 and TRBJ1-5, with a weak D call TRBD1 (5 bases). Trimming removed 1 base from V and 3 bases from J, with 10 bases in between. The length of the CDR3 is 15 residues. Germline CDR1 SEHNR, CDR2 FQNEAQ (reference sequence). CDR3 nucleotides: TGTGCCAGCAGCTTAGGCGAGGGGAACAATCAGCCCCAGCATTTT. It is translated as CASSLGEGNNQPQHF.

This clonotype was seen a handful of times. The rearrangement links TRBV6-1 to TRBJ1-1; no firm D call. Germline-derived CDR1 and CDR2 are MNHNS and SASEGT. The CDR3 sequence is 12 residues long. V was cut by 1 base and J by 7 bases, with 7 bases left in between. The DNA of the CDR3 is TGTGCCAGCAGTGAAGGTGTAATTGAAGCTTTCTTT. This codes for CASSEGVIEAFF.

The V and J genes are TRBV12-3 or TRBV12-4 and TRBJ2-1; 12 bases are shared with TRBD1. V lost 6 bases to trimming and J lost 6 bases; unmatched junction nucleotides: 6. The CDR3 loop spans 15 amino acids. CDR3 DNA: TGTGCCAGCAGCCTGGGACAGGGGGCTTCCAATGAGCAGTTCTTC. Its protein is CASSLGQGASNEQFF.